The 30 T cell receptor beta chains reported below all come from one sample, sequenced in a study of cytomegalovirus exposure and HLA in healthy donors. The study ran its PCR with 60 Vbeta and 13 Jbeta primers. The table came from immunoSEQ multiplex PCR; TCRdb's copy has only in-frame clones and leaves some out. The data show 150,000 or so clones, about 80% seen once. Sequenced sample: PBMCs. These receptors originate from a man aged 30 to 39 in good health and CMV-seropositive.

The chain links TRBV6-1 to TRBJ2-7, with 15 bases fitting TRBD2. The V gene end was trimmed by 0 bases and the J gene end by 2 bases; junction bases not matched to a gene: 5. This CDR3 is 18 amino acids long. The germline gives CDR1 MNHNS, CDR2 SASEGT. CDR3 DNA: TGTGCCAGCAGTGAAGCCCCCCGGACTAGCGGGAGGGCCTACGAGCAGTACTTC. It yields the protein CASSEAPRTSGRAYEQYF.

In its sample, this clone was seen once. The chain joins TRBV5-4 to TRBJ2-1; 8 nucleotides agree with TRBD2. Germline V lookup: CDR1 SGHNT, CDR2 YYREEE (reference sequence). After removal of 4 bases from V and 0 bases from J, the junction contained 6 bases not matched to a gene. CDR3 length: 16 residues. CDR3 amino acids: CASSISGVSSYNEQFF. CDR3 DNA sequence: TGTGCCAGCAGCATTAGCGGGGTGAGCTCCTACAATGAGCAGTTCTTC.

This clone has more than one count but fewer than ten. CDR3 DNA: TGTGCCAGCAGTGAGGCCACCGGGGAGCTGTTTTTT. Residues: CASSEATGELFF. The chain joins TRBV25-1 to TRBJ2-2; D is unclear. The germline V gene encodes CDR1 MGHDK and CDR2 SYGVNS. V was trimmed by 3 bases and J by 4 bases, leaving 3 bases between them. The CDR3 consists of 12 residues.

This clone was observed a few times. The V and J genes are TRBV4-1 and TRBJ2-7, with 9 bases aligning to TRBD2. The V gene end was trimmed by 0 bases and the J gene end by 0 bases; junction bases not matched to a gene: 12. Germline V lookup: CDR1 MGHRA, CDR2 YSYEKL. CDR3 length: 19 residues. The CDR3 DNA reads TGCGCCAGCAGCCAAGATCGGAGTAGCGGGAGTGGGTTCTCCTACGAGCAGTACTTC. As protein: CASSQDRSSGSGFSYEQYF.

This clone has just a few counts. This chain links TRBV5-8 with TRBJ1-1, with D perhaps TRBD1 (6 bases). The CDR3 is 17 residues long. Looked up from germline, CDR1 is SGHTS and CDR2 is YDEGEE. V lost 4 bases and J 4 bases, leaving 23 bases between the germline ends. The CDR3 here is CASSKKGGRVSGTEAFF. As DNA, the CDR3 is TGTGCCAGCAGCAAAAAAGGGGGAAGGGTGTCGGGCACTGAAGCTTTCTTT.

This clone was recorded a few times. The gene calls are TRBV5-4 and TRBJ1-2; 7 bases align to TRBD1. Trimming removed 4 bases from V and 2 bases from J; junction bases left unmatched: 8. CDR3 size: 15 residues. The germline V gene encodes CDR1 SGHNT and CDR2 YYREEE (reference sequence). This CDR3 is CASSPAGTENYGYTF. The CDR3 bases are TGTGCCAGCAGCCCAGCCGGGACAGAGAACTATGGCTACACCTTC.

CDR3 residues: CASSLGQGLIQPQHF. CDR3 bases: TGTGCCAGCAGTCTTGGACAGGGGTTGATTCAGCCCCAGCATTTT. V and J are TRBV2 and TRBJ1-5, with 9 positions matching TRBD1. The CDR3 extends over 15 amino acids. V lost 5 bases and J lost 6; bases outside the gene matches: 8. Germline CDR1 reads SNHLY; CDR2 reads FYNNEI.

V usage is TRBV30 and J usage is TRBJ1-4; weak D call: TRBD1 (5 bases). The CDR3 contains 18 residues. From germline, CDR1 is GTSNPN and CDR2 SVGIG (reference sequence). Trimming cost V 0 bases and J 6 bases, with 23 bases left between them. The CDR3 loop is CAWSVGALLKRHDEKLFF. CDR3 sequence (DNA): TGTGCCTGGAGTGTAGGGGCCCTTTTAAAGAGGCATGATGAAAAACTGTTTTTT.

The CDR3 nucleotides read TGTGCCAGCAGCCTTGAGACAGTAAATTCACCCCTCCACTTT. Its protein is CASSLETVNSPLHF. The chain links TRBV4-2 to TRBJ1-6; possibly TRBD1 for D (5 bases). V lost 4 bases and J lost 7, with 11 bases in between. Germline V CDR1 and CDR2: LGHNA, YNFKEQ. This CDR3 spans 14 amino acids.

The chain links TRBV27 to TRBJ2-1; TRBD2 agrees at 14 bases. V lost 0 bases, J lost 10 bases, and 5 bases stayed unmatched. CDR3 length: 16 amino acids. Germline CDR1 reads MNHEY; CDR2 reads SMNVEV (reference sequence). CDR3 protein: CASSLSNGLAGGEQFF. The CDR3 DNA is TGTGCCAGCAGTTTATCGAACGGACTAGCGGGAGGCGAGCAGTTCTTC.

This clone showed up just a few times. This chain uses TRBV15 with TRBJ2-3, with D perhaps TRBD1 (6 bases). The CDR3 loop spans 14 amino acids. Trimming removed 7 bases at V and 1 base at J, with 12 bases between. Per germline, CDR1 LNHNV and CDR2 YYDKDF (reference sequence). DNA of the CDR3: TGTGCCACCAATGCGGCAGGGGGCACAGATACGCAGTATTTT. It translates to CATNAAGGTDTQYF.

This chain links TRBV5-4 with TRBJ2-7; 10 bases fit TRBD2. The length of the CDR3 is 16 residues. The V gene's germline CDR1 is SGHNT and CDR2 YYREEE (reference sequence). The J segment lost 6 bases and the V segment lost 4 bases, leaving 13 bases of the junction unmatched. This CDR3 reads CASSEGAGGPGGEQYF. The DNA for the CDR3 is TGTGCCAGCAGCGAAGGAGCGGGAGGGCCAGGGGGCGAGCAGTACTTC.

The chain carries TRBV2 and TRBJ1-2; TRBD1 is a possible D gene (6 bases). V was clipped by 6 bases and J by 2 bases, with 10 bases between them. The CDR3 extends over 13 amino acids. Germline V gives CDR1 SNHLY, CDR2 FYNNEI. CDR3 DNA sequence: TGTGCCAGCAGATCCACAGGGAACTATGGCTACACCTTC. Its translation is CASRSTGNYGYTF.

V gene TRBV13 combines with J gene TRBJ1-5; 7 bases fit TRBD1. The CDR3 has 16 residues. CDR1 PRHDT and CDR2 FYEKMQ come from the germline V gene (reference sequence). V lost 5 bases and J lost 9; bases outside the gene matches: 16. This chain's CDR3 is CASSTKQGMGSGPQHF. In DNA, the CDR3 is TGTGCCAGCAGCACTAAACAGGGGATGGGTTCGGGGCCCCAGCATTTT.

The DNA of the CDR3 is TGCGCCAGCAGCACTTGGACCAGGAGGGCAGCGGGGTCCTACGAGCAGTACTTC. This gives the protein CASSTWTRRAAGSYEQYF. V and J are TRBV5-1 and TRBJ2-7; 7 bases line up with TRBD2. Trimming took 4 bases from V and 1 from J; bases not matched to a gene: 17. The CDR3 sequence is 18 residues long. CDR1 SGHRS and CDR2 YFSETQ come from the germline V gene.

The chain uses TRBV14 and TRBJ2-3, with 9 bases matching TRBD2. There are 16 residues in the CDR3. The V gene end was trimmed by 1 base and the J gene end by 1 base; junction bases not matched to a gene: 3. The germline V gene has CDR1 SGHDN and CDR2 FVKESK. CDR3 sequence reads: CASSQALAGRTDTQYF. The DNA for the CDR3 is TGTGCCAGCAGCCAAGCACTAGCGGGTCGCACAGATACGCAGTATTTT.

The chain employs TRBV7-6 and TRBJ2-7, with D possibly being TRBD1 (5 bases). The CDR3 consists of 15 residues. Trimming took 0 bases from V and 2 from J, leaving 11 bases between them. Germline values: CDR1 SGHVS, CDR2 FNYEAQ. The CDR3 region is CASSLAPGIAYEQYF. CDR3 coding DNA: TGTGCCAGCAGCTTAGCACCAGGGATAGCCTACGAGCAGTACTTC. The full variable domain, with the rest looked up from reference TRBV7-6 and TRBJ2-7, is GAGVSQSPRYKVTKRGQDVALRCDPISGHVSLYWYRQALGQGPEFLTYFNYEAQQDKSGLPNDRFSAERPEGSISTLTIQRTEQRDSAMYRCASSLAPGIAYEQYFGPGTRLTVT.

The chain uses TRBV5-4 and TRBJ1-2; tentative D call: TRBD1 (6 bases). The CDR3 has 13 amino acids. The germline CDR1 and CDR2 sequences are SGHNT and YYREEE (reference sequence). Trimming pared 1 base from V and 8 bases from J, leaving 12 bases between. This chain's CDR3 is CASSLQGILGYTF. The CDR3 DNA reads as TGTGCCAGCAGCTTGCAGGGGATCCTCGGCTACACCTTC.

This chain uses TRBV5-1 with TRBJ1-2; 8 bases agree with TRBD1. This CDR3 is built from 13 residues. V dropped 3 bases and J dropped 4; count of bases not matched to a gene: 2. Germline V gives CDR1 SGHRS, CDR2 YFSETQ. CDR3: CASSSTGVYGYTF. For the CDR3, the DNA is TGCGCCAGCAGCTCGACAGGGGTCTATGGCTACACCTTC. The full variable domain, rest sourced from reference TRBV5-1 and TRBJ1-2, is KAGVTQTPRYLIKTRGQQVTLSCSPISGHRSVSWYQQTPGQGLQFLFEYFSETQRNKGNFPGRFSGRQFSNSRSEMNVSTLELGDSALYLCASSSTGVYGYTFGSGTRLTVV.

The chain links TRBV4-2 to TRBJ2-3; 11 bases align to TRBD2. Germline V CDR1 and CDR2: LGHNA, YNFKEQ. The CDR3 covers 14 residues. V was pared by 6 bases and J by 4 bases, with 3 bases of the junction left unmatched. CDR3 in DNA: TGTGCCAGCAGGACTAGCGGGACGGCAGATACGCAGTATTTT. Amino acid sequence: CASRTSGTADTQYF.

This clone was recorded a few times. This chain joins TRBV7-2 and TRBJ1-5; TRBD1 is a possible D gene (5 bases). The CDR3 runs to 15 residues. The germline V gene has CDR1 SGHTA and CDR2 FQGNSA. The germline V and J ends were trimmed by 1 base and 3 bases, with 10 bases remaining between them. Written as DNA, the CDR3 is TGTGCCAGCAGCTTAGAGGGGTTCAACAATCAGCCCCAGCATTTT. Residues: CASSLEGFNNQPQHF. Variable domain in full (rest from reference TRBV7-2 and TRBJ1-5): GAGVSQSPSNKVTEKGKDVELRCDPISGHTALYWYRQSLGQGLEFLIYFQGNSAPDKSGLPSDRFSAERTGGSVSTLTIQRTQQEDSAVYLCASSLEGFNNQPQHFGDGTRLSIL.

V is TRBV6-1 and J is TRBJ1-2; 9 bases align to TRBD1. The CDR3 totals 17 residues. CDR1 MNHNS and CDR2 SASEGT come from the germline V gene. Trimming cost V 4 bases and J 0 bases; bases outside gene matches: 9. CDR3 bases: TGTGCCAGCAGTGTAACAGGGGGCGGAAGAACTAACTATGGCTACACCTTC. This translates into CASSVTGGGRTNYGYTF.

The genes are TRBV29-1 and TRBJ2-1; 8 nucleotides match TRBD1. CDR1 and CDR2 (germline): SQVTM, ANQGSEA. Trimming at V came to 3 bases and at J to 3 bases, leaving 10 bases not matched to a gene. This CDR3 region has 16 residues. The CDR3 bases are TGCAGCGTTGACCAGGTGACAGGGGTCATCTACAATGAGCAGTTCTTC. This gives the protein CSVDQVTGVIYNEQFF.

The gene calls are TRBV27 and TRBJ2-1; 8 positions match TRBD1. The trim removed 4 bases at V and 9 bases at J, leaving 5 bases unmatched. The length of the CDR3 is 13 residues. Per germline, CDR1 MNHEY and CDR2 SMNVEV (reference sequence). CDR3 in amino acids: CASSWDRLSEQFF. For the CDR3, the DNA is TGTGCCAGCAGTTGGGACAGGCTCAGTGAGCAGTTCTTC.

The chain uses TRBV28 and TRBJ1-4, with D uncertain. V gave up 1 base and J gave up 4 bases, with 7 bases separating them. CDR3 length: 14 amino acids. Germline V gives CDR1 MDHEN, CDR2 SYDVKM. The CDR3, as DNA: TGTGCCAGCAGTTTATTCTCGGGTAATGAAAAACTGTTTTTT. Protein sequence: CASSLFSGNEKLFF.

The chain employs TRBV27 and TRBJ2-2, with TRBD2 matching over 14 bases. This CDR3 has 20 residues. The V gene end was trimmed by 7 bases and the J gene end by 6 bases; junction bases not matched to a gene: 19. Germline loops: CDR1 MNHEY, CDR2 SMNVEV (reference sequence). Here the CDR3 reads CASIKTSGRAGGTAAGELFF. The CDR3, as DNA: TGTGCCAGCATCAAGACTAGCGGGAGGGCCGGTGGGACAGCGGCCGGGGAGCTGTTTTTT.

The chain joins TRBV7-9 to TRBJ1-2; no firm D call. The germline V and J ends were trimmed by 3 bases and 6 bases, with 17 bases remaining between them. CDR3 length: 15 amino acids. Germline V gene data show CDR1 as SEHNR and CDR2 as FQNEAQ (reference sequence). CDR3 region: CASSLDEAGVNGYTF. The CDR3 region has the DNA TGTGCCAGCAGCTTGGATGAGGCGGGCGTTAATGGCTACACCTTC.

This CDR3 is CASRRTGTYEQYF. CDR3 bases: TGTGCCAGCAGAAGGACGGGAACCTACGAGCAGTACTTC. V is TRBV28 and J is TRBJ2-7; the D gene is possibly TRBD2 (5 bases). CDR1 and CDR2 (germline): MDHEN, SYDVKM. V lost 6 bases and J lost 2, with 11 bases in between. CDR3 length equals 13 residues.

This chain uses TRBV28 with TRBJ1-4, with a weak D call TRBD1 (6 bases). Germline V gene lookup returns CDR1 MDHEN and CDR2 SYDVKM. CDR3 length: 14 amino acids. V was shortened by 8 bases and J by 6 bases, with 16 bases between the two germline ends. CDR3 in DNA: TGTGCCAGCGGACACAGGGCCCACGATGAAAAACTGTTTTTT. Its translation is CASGHRAHDEKLFF.

This clone was seen more than once but under ten times. The V and J genes are TRBV7-9 and TRBJ1-2; 7 bases are shared with TRBD1. V gave up 5 bases and J gave up 4 bases; unmatched junction bases: 10. The CDR3 extends over 15 amino acids. Germline V gene lookup returns CDR1 SEHNR and CDR2 FQNEAQ (reference sequence). CDR3 nucleotides: TGTGCCAGCAGCCACCAGGGGGAGCGACTCTATGGCTACACCTTC. The encoded protein is CASSHQGERLYGYTF.